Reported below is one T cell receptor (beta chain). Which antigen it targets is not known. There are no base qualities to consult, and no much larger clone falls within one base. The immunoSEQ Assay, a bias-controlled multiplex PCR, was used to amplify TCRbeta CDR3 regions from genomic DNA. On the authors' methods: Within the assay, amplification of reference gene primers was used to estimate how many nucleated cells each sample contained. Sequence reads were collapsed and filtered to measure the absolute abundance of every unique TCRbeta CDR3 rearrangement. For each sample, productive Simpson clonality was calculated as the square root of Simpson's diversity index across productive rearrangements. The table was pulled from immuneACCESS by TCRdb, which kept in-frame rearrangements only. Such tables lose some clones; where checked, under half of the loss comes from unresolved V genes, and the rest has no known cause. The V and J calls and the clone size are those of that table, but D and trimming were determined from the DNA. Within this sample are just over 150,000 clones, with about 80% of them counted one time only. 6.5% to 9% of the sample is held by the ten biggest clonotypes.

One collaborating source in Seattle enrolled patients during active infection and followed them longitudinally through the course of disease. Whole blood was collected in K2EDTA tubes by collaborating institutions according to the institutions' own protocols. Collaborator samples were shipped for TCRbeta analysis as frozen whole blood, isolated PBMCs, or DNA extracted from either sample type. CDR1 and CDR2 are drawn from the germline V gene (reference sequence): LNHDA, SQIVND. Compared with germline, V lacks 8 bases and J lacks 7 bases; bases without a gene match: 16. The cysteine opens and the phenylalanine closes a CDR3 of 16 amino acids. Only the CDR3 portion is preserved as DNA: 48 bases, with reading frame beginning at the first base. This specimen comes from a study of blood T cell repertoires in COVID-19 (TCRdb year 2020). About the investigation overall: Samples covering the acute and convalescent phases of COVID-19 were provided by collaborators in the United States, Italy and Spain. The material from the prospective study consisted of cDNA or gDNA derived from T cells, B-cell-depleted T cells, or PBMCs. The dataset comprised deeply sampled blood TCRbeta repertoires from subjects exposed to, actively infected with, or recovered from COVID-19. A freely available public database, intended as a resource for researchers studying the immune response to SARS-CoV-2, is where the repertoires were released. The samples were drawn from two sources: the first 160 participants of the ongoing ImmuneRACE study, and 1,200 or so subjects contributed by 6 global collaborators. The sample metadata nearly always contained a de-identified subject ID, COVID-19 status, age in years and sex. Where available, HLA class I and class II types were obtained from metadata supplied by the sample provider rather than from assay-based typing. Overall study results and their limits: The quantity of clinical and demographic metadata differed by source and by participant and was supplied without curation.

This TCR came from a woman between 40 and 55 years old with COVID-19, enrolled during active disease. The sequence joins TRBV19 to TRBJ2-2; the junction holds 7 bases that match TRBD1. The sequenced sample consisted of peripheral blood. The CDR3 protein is CASGPIDRVGSGELFF. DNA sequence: TGTGCCAGTGGTCCAATCGACAGGGTCGGCAGCGGGGAGCTGTTTTTT.